These 13 T cell receptor beta chains came from one sample sequenced in a study of blood T cell repertoires in COVID-19. The data were produced by immunoSEQ multiplex PCR, yet TCRdb's version contains in-frame clones alone and is incomplete. The table records 180,000 or so clones, around 87% of them present only once. Sequencing was done on a sample of peripheral blood. The receptors here all came from a man between 35 and 55 years old with active or convalescent COVID-19.

As for this clone: The junction and the germline gene differ at one end; a read error may be behind it. The chain joins TRBV6-2 or TRBV6-3 to TRBJ1-5; 8 bases agree with TRBD1. The CDR3 has 16 amino acids. The germline CDR1 and CDR2 sequences are MNHEY and SVGEGT. The CDR3 DNA follows: TGTGCCAGCAGTTATAAAACAGGGGGTAGCCATCAGCCCCAGCATTTT. Amino acids: CASSYKTGGSHQPQHF.

This clone was recorded once. This chain joins TRBV7-2 and TRBJ2-1, with 8 bases lining up with TRBD2. CDR3 length equals 15 residues. Looked up from germline, CDR1 is SGHTA and CDR2 is FQGNSA. The V segment lost 4 bases and the J segment 2 bases; nucleotides outside the gene matches: 4. CDR3 protein: CASSSSGLAYNEQFF. The DNA for the CDR3 is TGTGCCAGCAGCTCCTCGGGACTAGCCTACAATGAGCAGTTCTTC.

The V gene is TRBV29-1, the J gene TRBJ2-4, with D possibly being TRBD2 (6 bases). V was clipped by 0 bases and J by 3 bases, with 18 bases between them. Per the germline V gene, CDR1 is SQVTM and CDR2 is ANQGSEA. The CDR3 covers 17 residues. The CDR3 region has the DNA TGCAGCGTTGAAGAAAACGGGGGTGACGGTAGCAAAAACATTCAGTACTTC. Protein: CSVEENGGDGSKNIQYF.

This clone was counted a few times. V is TRBV28 and J is TRBJ1-2, with D perhaps matching TRBD1 (6 bases). Looked up from germline, CDR1 is MDHEN and CDR2 is SYDVKM. Trimming stripped 2 bases from V and 4 bases from J, with 14 bases between. The CDR3 has 15 residues. The CDR3: CASSLGGRATYGYTF. The CDR3 nucleotides read TGTGCCAGCAGTTTAGGGGGCAGGGCGACCTATGGCTACACCTTC.

J is TRBJ1-2 and V is TRBV5-4; possibly TRBD1 for D (6 bases). The CDR3 covers 14 residues. V dropped 2 bases and J dropped 6 bases, with 14 bases sitting between them. Germline V gene lookup returns CDR1 SGHNT and CDR2 YYREEE (reference sequence). CDR3 sequence (DNA): TGTGCCAGCAGCTTCGGCTCAGGGGTCGATGGCTACACCTTC. Protein sequence: CASSFGSGVDGYTF.

This chain links TRBV12-3 or TRBV12-4 with TRBJ1-2; 7 bases fit TRBD1. V lost 3 bases and J lost 5; bases outside the gene matches: 3. CDR3 length: 13 amino acids. This CDR3 is CASSFPGQYGYTF. The CDR3 bases are TGTGCCAGCAGTTTTCCGGGACAGTATGGCTACACCTTC.

In the case of this clone: This CDR3 is also generated by other DNA sequences in the sample. The V and J genes are TRBV27 and TRBJ1-2, with D perhaps matching TRBD1 (5 bases). The CDR3 totals 13 residues. The V gene's germline CDR1 is MNHEY and CDR2 SMNVEV (reference sequence). Trimming removed 2 bases from V and 2 bases from J, with 6 bases in between. CDR3 region: CASSLQGNYGYTF. CDR3 nucleotide sequence: TGTGCCAGCAGTTTACAGGGAAACTATGGCTACACCTTC.

The chain uses TRBV5-1 and TRBJ2-7, with 10 nucleotides matching TRBD1. V trimming: 3 bases; J trimming: 7 bases; junction bases outside the gene matches: 10. Germline-derived CDR1 and CDR2 are SGHRS and YFSETQ. The CDR3 is 15 amino acids. CDR3 in amino acids: CASSSPGQGIVEQYF. DNA for the CDR3: TGCGCCAGCAGCTCTCCGGGACAGGGGATTGTGGAGCAGTACTTC.

The chain employs TRBV5-6 and TRBJ2-7; no clear D. Between the trimmed V and J ends, which lost 4 bases and 2 bases, there was a span of 13 bases. Germline V gene data show CDR1 as SGHDT and CDR2 as YYEEEE. This CDR3 comprises 14 residues. The CDR3 reads CASSPEAPTYEQYF. CDR3 DNA: TGTGCCAGCAGCCCCGAAGCACCGACCTACGAGCAGTACTTC. Full variable domain (remainder filled in from reference TRBV5-6 and TRBJ2-7): DAGVTQSPTHLIKTRGQQVTLRCSPKSGHDTVSWYQQALGQGPQFIFQYYEEEERQRGNFPDRFSGHQFPNYSSELNVNALLLGDSALYLCASSPEAPTYEQYFGPGTRLTVT.

This clone occurred once. Other DNA sequences in this specimen translate into the identical CDR3. This sequence joins TRBV5-1 and TRBJ1-1; no clear D. This CDR3 has 14 amino acids. Looked up from germline, CDR1 is SGHRS and CDR2 is YFSETQ. V was cut by 0 bases and J by 5 bases, with 11 bases left in between. The CDR3 protein is CASSLGSGGTEAFF. CDR3 coding DNA: TGCGCCAGCAGCTTGGGATCCGGCGGGACTGAAGCTTTCTTT.

CDR3 nucleotides: TGTGCCAGCAGCCCCTGGGGGGACAACACTGAAGCTTTCTTT. Residues: CASSPWGDNTEAFF. This chain links TRBV6-5 with TRBJ1-1; weak D call: TRBD1 (5 bases). The CDR3 is 14 residues long. The germline gives CDR1 MNHEY, CDR2 SVGAGI. Trimming removed 6 bases from V and 2 bases from J, with 13 bases in between.

This clone was observed a single time. V and J are TRBV28 and TRBJ1-4, with a possible D match to TRBD1 (5 bases). The length of the CDR3 is 12 residues. V lost 4 bases, J lost 10 bases, and 10 bases lay in between. Germline CDR1 MDHEN, CDR2 SYDVKM. In DNA form, the CDR3 reads TGTGCCAGCAGTTCCAGGGATGGAAAACTGTTTTTT. Translated, it gives CASSSRDGKLFF.

CDR3 in amino acids: CASRDPGTSSYEQYF. The CDR3 region has the DNA TGTGCCAGCAGGGACCCTGGGACTTCTTCCTACGAGCAGTACTTC. The chain links TRBV6-5 to TRBJ2-7; possible D gene TRBD2, 6 bases. CDR1 and CDR2 from the germline V gene are MNHEY and SVGAGI. Trimming cost V 6 bases and J 1 base, with 16 bases left between them. The CDR3 runs 15 residues.